This T cell receptor beta chain was identified in a study of cytomegalovirus exposure and HLA in healthy donors. Findings and caveats of the study: Researchers had no immune exposure information except CMV serostatus available.

With regard to this clone: No antigen is known for it.

Germline values: CDR1 SGDLS, CDR2 YYNGEE. V was pared by 3 bases and J by 6 bases, with 5 bases of the junction left unmatched. This CDR3 has 14 residues. The PCR used 60 Vbeta and 13 Jbeta primers. In the original workflow: Approximately 12 million of the roughly 77 million unique TCR beta chains counted in a later analysis were shared. The table came from immunoSEQ multiplex PCR; TCRdb's copy has only in-frame clones and leaves some out. V, J and clone size are those of that table, while D and trimming were read from the DNA. The sample includes roughly 200,000 clones, about 81% of them seen just once.

The genes are TRBV9 and TRBJ2-1, with TRBD1 identical over 8 bases. The clonotype originates from a woman in her forties in good health and CMV-seronegative. Sequencing was done on a sample of PBMCs. This CDR3 reads CASSASGQGNEQFF. CDR3 in DNA: TGTGCCAGCAGCGCTTCCGGACAGGGCAATGAGCAGTTCTTC.